This T cell receptor (beta chain) was identified in a study of T cell responses to AZD1222 COVID-19 vaccine. With respect to this clone: As yet, its antigen is unknown.

The CDR3 is 14 amino acids. CDR1 and CDR2 (germline): SGHRS, YFSETQ. V lost 1 base to trimming and J lost 6 bases, with 13 bases between them. Study conclusions and caveats: Baseline antibody screening turned up just five to seven seropositive AZD1222 recipients.

Profiled with immunoSEQ multiplex PCR; TCRdb holds only in-frame clones, not every one. The sample includes a few hundred thousand clones, over 85% of them seen just once. The sequence came from an adult in good health. Specimen: peripheral blood, collected on day 0 of AZD1222 vaccination. The chain recombines TRBV5-1 with TRBJ1-1; tentatively, D is TRBD1 (5 bases). This CDR3 is CASSLTQTGSEAFF. CDR3 DNA sequence: TGCGCCAGCAGCTTGACCCAAACAGGCTCTGAAGCTTTCTTT.